This T cell receptor beta chain was sequenced in a study of cytomegalovirus exposure and HLA in healthy donors. Overall study findings and caveats: CMV antigen specificity of a few CMV-associated chains was confirmed in vitro. Associated with cytomegalovirus, according to the listing, were around 160 TCR beta chains. Both high specificity and high sensitivity reportedly marked the classifier's diagnosis of cytomegalovirus status.

Regarding this clone: The antigen is undetermined.

V was shortened by 7 bases and J by 5 bases, with 12 bases between the two germline ends. The CDR3 is 13 amino acids. In germline, CDR1 is LNHDA, CDR2 SQIVND (reference sequence). Method: immunoSEQ multiplex PCR; TCRdb's copy keeps in-frame clones and lacks some. The sample yields 200,000 to 250,000 clones, roughly 87% seen once. The donors were members of the validation cohort comprising over a hundred subjects, separate from the approximately 630-subject first cohort. This TCR was recovered from a woman aged 18-29 years in good health and CMV-seropositive. The chain has TRBV19 and TRBJ2-1; D gene uncertain. Sequences were obtained from PBMCs. CDR3 in DNA: TGTGCCAGTACTGCTTTAGAAAACAATGAGCAGTTCTTC. Protein sequence: CASTALENNEQFF.